The 32 T cell receptor beta chains given below trace back to one sample, sequenced in a study of early T cells in non-severe SARS-CoV-2 infection. Via MiXCR, TCRdb re-called the 5' RACE reads, giving one row per CDR3 protein. Here the sample spans roughly 70,000 distinct CDR3 sequences, 20% being singletons. The source was whole blood, collected at baseline. The receptors derive from an adult who was a healthcare worker with PCR-confirmed SARS-CoV-2 infection or an uninfected control (not recorded which).

V gene TRBV12-3 or TRBV12-4 combines with J gene TRBJ2-4; D is perhaps TRBD2 (6 bases). This CDR3 is 16 amino acids long. The ends were cut back, 4 bases at V and 3 bases at J, with 16 bases in the middle. The CDR3 region is CASSSALGGVKNIQYF. CDR3 coding DNA: TGTGCCAGCAGTTCCGCCCTCGGCGGGGTCAAAAACATTCAGTACTTC.

The V call is TRBV9, the J call TRBJ2-5; 10 nucleotides match TRBD2. The V gene's germline CDR1 is SGDLS and CDR2 YYNGEE. The CDR3 totals 15 residues. The V segment lost 0 bases and the J segment 4 bases; nucleotides outside the gene matches: 3. CDR3 amino acids: CASSVGLAGPETQYF. CDR3 nucleotide sequence: TGTGCCAGCAGCGTAGGACTAGCGGGTCCAGAGACCCAGTACTTC.

The rearrangement joins TRBV6-6 to TRBJ1-1, with a weak D call TRBD1 (5 bases). The CDR3 totals 11 residues. CDR1 and CDR2 from the germline V gene are MNHNY and SVGAGI (reference sequence). Trimming removed 3 bases from V and 11 bases from J, with 10 bases in between. The CDR3 nucleotides read TGTGCCAGCAGTTATGGGGACGTTGCTTTCTTT. The encoded protein is CASSYGDVAFF.

This clonotype occurred a few times. V gene TRBV7-9 combines with J gene TRBJ2-3; D is ambiguous. CDR3 length: 14 residues. Germline V gene lookup returns CDR1 SEHNR and CDR2 FQNEAQ (reference sequence). Trimming removed 3 bases at V and 4 bases at J, with 11 bases between. The CDR3 loop reads CASSFQVRADTQYF. CDR3 DNA sequence: TGTGCCAGCAGCTTCCAGGTTCGGGCAGATACGCAGTATTTT.

This chain joins TRBV7-8 and TRBJ2-1; D remains ambiguous. Germline V gene lookup returns CDR1 SGHVS and CDR2 FQNEAQ. The CDR3 has 15 residues. Between the trimmed V and J ends, which lost 1 base and 10 bases, there was a span of 17 bases. The CDR3 sequence: CASSLDFFRAREQFF. CDR3 in DNA: TGTGCCAGCAGCTTAGATTTTTTCAGAGCCAGGGAGCAGTTCTTC. The full variable domain, completed using reference TRBV7-8 and TRBJ2-1, is GAGVSQSPRYKVAKRGQDVALRCDPISGHVSLFWYQQALGQGPEFLTYFQNEAQLDKSGLPSDRFFAERPEGSVSTLKIQRTQQEDSAVYLCASSLDFFRAREQFFGPGTRLTVL.

This clonotype was seen a few times. The chain links TRBV12-3 or TRBV12-4 to TRBJ1-6, with 7 bases aligning to TRBD1. The trim removed 6 bases at V and 9 bases at J, leaving 5 bases unmatched. CDR3 length: 13 residues. For the CDR3, the DNA is TGTGCCAGCAGCAGGGGGGCGGGTTCACCCCTCCACTTT. Amino acids: CASSRGAGSPLHF.

This clonotype was recorded many times. The chain has TRBV20-1 and TRBJ2-7; 9 nucleotides line up with TRBD1. Germline values: CDR1 DFQATT, CDR2 SNEGSKA (reference sequence). V shed 3 bases, J shed 5 bases, and the junction held 14 bases outside the gene matches. This CDR3 comprises 16 residues. The CDR3 sequence: CSAREQGALPIHEQYF. The CDR3 region has the DNA TGCAGTGCTAGGGAACAGGGGGCGCTCCCTATTCACGAGCAGTACTTC.

The V call is TRBV12-3 or TRBV12-4, the J call TRBJ2-2, with unresolved D. CDR3 length: 12 residues. The V and J ends lost 10 bases and 0 bases respectively, with 6 bases between them. CDR3: CATYTNTGELFF. The CDR3 DNA follows: TGTGCCACATATACGAACACCGGGGAGCTGTTTTTT.

This clonotype was counted many times. The chain recombines TRBV5-6 with TRBJ1-6, with D possibly being TRBD1 (6 bases). The V end was cut by 5 bases, the J end by 8 bases, with 17 bases between. Germline V gives CDR1 SGHDT, CDR2 YYEEEE. CDR3 size: 15 residues. CDR3 amino acids: CASRKTGRGDSPLHF. DNA of the CDR3: TGTGCCAGCAGGAAGACGGGCAGGGGTGATTCACCCCTCCACTTT.

This clonotype came up many times. The chain has TRBV9 and TRBJ1-1, with no clear D. V shed 1 base and J shed 0 bases, with 4 bases lying between them. The CDR3 sequence is 13 residues long. Germline CDR1 is SGDLS and CDR2 is YYNGEE. CDR3 loop: CASSVTLNTEAFF. The CDR3, as DNA: TGTGCCAGCAGCGTAACCCTGAACACTGAAGCTTTCTTT.

This clonotype was detected only a few times. J is TRBJ1-1 and V is TRBV2; D is undetermined. The germline CDR1 and CDR2 sequences are SNHLY and FYNNEI. V lost 4 bases to trimming and J lost 1 base, with 10 bases between them. The CDR3 loop spans 14 amino acids. Here the CDR3 DNA reads TGTGCCAGCAGTGGCGGTACAGAGAACACTGAAGCTTTCTTT. As protein: CASSGGTENTEAFF.

The V call is TRBV12-3 or TRBV12-4, the J call TRBJ2-5; D may correspond to TRBD1 or TRBD2 (5 bases each). The germline V and J ends were trimmed by 6 bases and 2 bases, with 13 bases remaining between them. CDR3 length equals 14 residues. The CDR3 DNA sequence: TGTGCCAGCAGCCCGGGGACGAATCAAGAGACCCAGTACTTC. Translated: CASSPGTNQETQYF.

This clonotype turned up a few times. CDR3 residues: CASGFGGNQPQHF. As DNA, the CDR3 is TGTGCTAGTGGTTTCGGAGGCAATCAGCCCCAGCATTTT. The V and J genes are TRBV12-5 and TRBJ1-5; D ambiguous. Germline loops: CDR1 LGHNT, CDR2 FRNRAP. V gave up 3 bases and J gave up 2 bases, with 5 bases separating them. CDR3 length: 13 amino acids.

The V gene is TRBV11-1, the J gene TRBJ1-1; D call uncertain. This CDR3 has 14 amino acids. Germline V lookup: CDR1 SGHAT, CDR2 FQDESV (reference sequence). Trimming left V 0 bases short and J 0 bases short, with 5 bases between. The chain's CDR3 is CASSLASMNTEAFF. CDR3 nucleotide sequence: TGTGCCAGCAGCTTAGCGAGCATGAACACTGAAGCTTTCTTT.

This clonotype came up a few times. V and J are TRBV5-1 and TRBJ1-4; unclear D gene. This CDR3 comprises 14 residues. The germline V and J ends were trimmed by 1 base and 1 base, with 5 bases remaining between them. Germline CDR1 SGHRS, CDR2 YFSETQ. CDR3 bases: TGCGCCAGCAGCTTGTCGGGAACTAATGAAAAACTGTTTTTT. Its translation is CASSLSGTNEKLFF.

J is TRBJ2-3 and V is TRBV3-1; D is uncertain. The CDR3 sequence is 11 residues long. V was pared by 7 bases and J by 5 bases, with 7 bases between. The germline gives CDR1 LGHDT, CDR2 YNNKEL (reference sequence). The CDR3 protein is CASTFRDTQYF. The CDR3 DNA sequence: TGTGCCAGCACCTTTAGAGATACGCAGTATTTT.

This chain connects TRBV14 to TRBJ2-1, with D possibly matching TRBD1 (6 bases). V was shortened by 4 bases and J by 4 bases, with 14 bases between the two germline ends. From germline, CDR1 is SGHDN and CDR2 FVKESK. The CDR3 runs to 15 residues. DNA for the CDR3: TGTGCCAGCAGCCCGATCTCCGGGACATACAATGAGCAGTTCTTC. Encoded protein: CASSPISGTYNEQFF.

The chain couples TRBV7-9 to TRBJ1-4, with TRBD1 matching 9 bases. The CDR3 is 15 residues long. Germline-derived CDR1 and CDR2 are SEHNR and FQNEAQ (reference sequence). J gave up 3 bases and V 6 bases, and 5 bases lay outside the gene matches. CDR3 in amino acids: CASSFRTGANEKLFF. The CDR3 DNA is TGTGCCAGCAGTTTCCGGACAGGGGCTAATGAAAAACTGTTTTTT.

This clonotype was counted many times. CDR3 sequence (DNA): TGCGCCAGCAGGCCCATCGGGGATACGCAGTATTTT. Translated: CASRPIGDTQYF. The chain has TRBV10-2 and TRBJ2-3; no definite D call. The V and J ends lost 6 bases and 6 bases respectively, with 10 bases between them. The CDR3 is 12 amino acids. Germline lookup yields CDR1 WSHSY and CDR2 SAAADI.

Written as DNA, the CDR3 is TGTGCCAGCAGAATCCGGGACAGGGGTGAGACCGGGGAGCTGTTTTTT. This codes for CASRIRDRGETGELFF. V gene TRBV6-5 combines with J gene TRBJ2-2, with 10 bases fitting TRBD1. V was clipped by 6 bases and J by 5 bases; unmatched bases: 9. The germline gives CDR1 MNHEY, CDR2 SVGAGI. The CDR3 runs to 16 residues.

The rearrangement joins TRBV21-1 to TRBJ2-3. TRBV21-1 is tagged as a pseudogene. The CDR3 runs 14 residues. The CDR3 loop reads CASSHNYSTDTQYF. The CDR3 nucleotides read TGTGCCAGCAGCCACAACTACAGCACAGATACGCAGTATTTT.

This chain links TRBV6-5 with TRBJ1-1, with 11 bases aligning to TRBD1. Per germline, CDR1 MNHEY and CDR2 SVGAGI. Trimming removed 0 bases from V and 5 bases from J; junction bases left unmatched: 5. The CDR3 length is 16 residues. Here the CDR3 reads CASSYSADRGRTEAFF. The CDR3 nucleotides read TGTGCCAGCAGTTACTCCGCGGACAGGGGGCGTACTGAAGCTTTCTTT.

The chain employs TRBV12-3 or TRBV12-4 and TRBJ2-6; D is undetermined. The CDR3 sequence is 15 residues long. Between the trimmed V and J ends, which lost 6 bases and 0 bases, there was a span of 9 bases. This CDR3 reads CASRPQASGANVLTF. The CDR3 DNA reads as TGTGCCAGCAGACCTCAAGCCTCTGGGGCCAACGTCCTGACTTTC.

The chain couples TRBV10-3 to TRBJ2-5, with D possibly being TRBD1 or TRBD2 (5 bases each). The CDR3 length is 11 residues. Germline lookup yields CDR1 ENHRY and CDR2 SYGVKD. With 9 bases removed from V and 2 bases from J, the gap between germline ends came to 7 bases. The CDR3 nucleotides read TGTGCCATGGGGGAACAAGAGACCCAGTACTTC. Its translation is CAMGEQETQYF.

In its sample, this clonotype was seen many times. V and J are TRBV3-1 and TRBJ2-3; D is ambiguous. Per germline, CDR1 LGHDT and CDR2 YNNKEL (reference sequence). CDR3 length: 14 amino acids. The V end lost 2 bases, the J end lost 5 bases, and 11 bases lay between the germline ends. Here the CDR3 DNA reads TGTGCCAGCAGCCAAAGAGTTTTAGAAGATACGCAGTATTTT. It specifies CASSQRVLEDTQYF.

The rearrangement uses TRBV13 and TRBJ1-2; 8 positions agree with TRBD1. The junction had 7 bases not matched to a gene; V was cut back by 7 bases and J by 0 bases. The germline V gene encodes CDR1 PRHDT and CDR2 FYEKMQ (reference sequence). The CDR3 is made up of 15 amino acids. CDR3 region: CASNEGGQANYGYTF. The CDR3 DNA sequence: TGTGCCAGCAATGAGGGGGGACAGGCTAACTATGGCTACACCTTC.

The chain uses TRBV14 and TRBJ2-2; D unclear. Germline V gives CDR1 SGHDN, CDR2 FVKESK. With 4 bases removed from V and 3 bases from J, the gap between germline ends came to 9 bases. The CDR3 is 14 residues long. The CDR3 here is CASSLVGYTGELFF. CDR3 DNA sequence: TGTGCCAGCAGCCTGGTTGGGTACACCGGGGAGCTGTTTTTT.

J is TRBJ1-3 and V is TRBV4-2, with 9 bases fitting TRBD1. The junction had 7 bases not matched to a gene; V was cut back by 2 bases and J by 5 bases. The CDR3 runs to 16 residues. Germline CDR1 reads LGHNA; CDR2 reads YNFKEQ. For the CDR3, the DNA is TGTGCCAGCAGCCAACCGGGACAGGGATTTCGAAACACCATATATTTT. It is translated as CASSQPGQGFRNTIYF.

The CDR3 sequence is CASSDRFEAFF. CDR3 nucleotide sequence: TGTGCCAGCAGCGACAGGTTTGAAGCTTTCTTT. This rearrangement joins TRBV25-1 to TRBJ1-1; TRBD1 is a possible D gene (6 bases). This CDR3 is 11 amino acids long. Trimming took off 6 bases at V and 7 bases at J, with 9 bases between the two ends. Looked up from germline, CDR1 is MGHDK and CDR2 is SYGVNS.

Only a few counts were recorded for this clonotype. The chain is built from TRBV7-6 and TRBJ2-5; D unclear. V dropped 5 bases and J dropped 1 base, with 14 bases sitting between them. Germline V CDR1 and CDR2: SGHVS, FNYEAQ. The CDR3 has 15 amino acids. The CDR3 DNA reads TGTGCCAGCAGCCCAGTTGTGGGCAGCCAAGAGACCCAGTACTTC. Translated: CASSPVVGSQETQYF.

In its sample, this clonotype was seen a few times. This rearrangement joins TRBV5-5 to TRBJ2-7, with a tentative D call TRBD1 (5 bases). With 0 bases removed from V and 2 bases from J, the gap between germline ends came to 12 bases. From germline, CDR1 is SGHKS and CDR2 YYEKEE (reference sequence). There are 15 residues in the CDR3. CDR3 in DNA: TGTGCCAGCAGCTTGGCCTTCAGACAGACCTACGAGCAGTACTTC. It yields the protein CASSLAFRQTYEQYF.

This clonotype was counted only a few times. The chain combines TRBV5-1 with TRBJ2-2, with D unresolved. The V gene's germline CDR1 is SGHRS and CDR2 YFSETQ. CDR3 length equals 15 residues. The ends were cut back, 0 bases at V and 5 bases at J, with 11 bases in the middle. CDR3 protein: CASSLGLIGTGELFF. The CDR3 DNA is TGCGCCAGCAGCTTGGGCCTGATTGGTACCGGGGAGCTGTTTTTT.